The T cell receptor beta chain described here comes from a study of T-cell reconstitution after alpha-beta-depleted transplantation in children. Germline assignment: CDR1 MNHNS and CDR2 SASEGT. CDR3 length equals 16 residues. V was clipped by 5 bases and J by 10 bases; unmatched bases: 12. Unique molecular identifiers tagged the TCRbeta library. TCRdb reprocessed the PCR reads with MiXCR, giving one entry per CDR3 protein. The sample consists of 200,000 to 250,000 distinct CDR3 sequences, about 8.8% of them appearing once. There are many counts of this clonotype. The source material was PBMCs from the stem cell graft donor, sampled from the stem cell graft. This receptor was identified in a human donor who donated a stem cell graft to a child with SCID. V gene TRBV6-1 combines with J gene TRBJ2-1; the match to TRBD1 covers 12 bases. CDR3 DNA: TGTGCCAGCAGTCAAACGACGGGACAGGGGGCACGGGAGCAGTTCTTC. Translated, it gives CASSQTTGQGAREQFF.